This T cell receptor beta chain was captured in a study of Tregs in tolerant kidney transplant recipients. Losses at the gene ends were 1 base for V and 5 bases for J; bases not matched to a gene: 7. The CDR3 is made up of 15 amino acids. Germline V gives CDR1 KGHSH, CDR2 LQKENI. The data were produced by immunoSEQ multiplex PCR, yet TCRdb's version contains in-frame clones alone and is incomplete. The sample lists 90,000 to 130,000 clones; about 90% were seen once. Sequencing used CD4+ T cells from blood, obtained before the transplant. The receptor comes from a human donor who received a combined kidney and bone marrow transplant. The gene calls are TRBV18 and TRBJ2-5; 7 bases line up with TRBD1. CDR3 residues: CASSPLSTRGETQYF. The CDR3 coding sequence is TGTGCCAGCTCACCACTATCGACCAGGGGGGAGACCCAGTACTTC.